The 20 T cell receptor beta chains below come from one sample, sequenced in a study of CD8+ T cells in alopecia areata. RNA extraction and reverse transcription yielded cDNA as sequencing template. Only in-frame clones appear in the TCRdb table, and some are missing; sequencing was by immunoSEQ multiplex PCR. The sample lists roughly 190,000 clones, about 60% occurring once. Treatment of the sample: oral pan-JAK inhibitor, 5-10 mg twice daily. This specimen consisted of CD4+ T cells sorted from blood, obtained at week 4, from a patient treated with tofacitinib. The receptors originated from a human donor with alopecia areata.

The V call is TRBV7-4, the J call TRBJ1-5, with a possible D match to TRBD1 (5 bases). V dropped 3 bases and J dropped 4 bases, with 13 bases sitting between them. The germline CDR1 and CDR2 sequences are SGHVT and SQSDAQ. CDR3 length: 15 residues. CDR3: CASSFRVRLNQPQHF. The CDR3 DNA sequence: TGTGCCAGCAGCTTCAGGGTCCGCCTAAATCAGCCCCAGCATTTT.

The gene calls are TRBV5-1 and TRBJ2-7; the D gene could be TRBD1 or TRBD2 (5 bases each). The CDR3 contains 14 residues. Germline values: CDR1 SGHRS, CDR2 YFSETQ. Trimming pared 7 bases from V and 3 bases from J, leaving 17 bases between. CDR3 coding DNA: TGCGCCAGCTCAAACGGGGCGCCTGTCTACGAGCAGTACTTC. It translates to CASSNGAPVYEQYF. Supplemented by reference TRBV5-1 and TRBJ2-7, the full variable domain reads KAGVTQTPRYLIKTRGQQVTLSCSPISGHRSVSWYQQTPGQGLQFLFEYFSETQRNKGNFPGRFSGRQFSNSRSEMNVSTLELGDSALYLCASSNGAPVYEQYFGPGTRLTVT.

The V and J genes are TRBV11-2 and TRBJ1-2; D ambiguous. The ends were cut back, 6 bases at V and 3 bases at J, with 8 bases in the middle. The V gene's germline CDR1 is SGHAT and CDR2 FQNNGV. This CDR3 spans 12 amino acids. The CDR3 is CASRRIDYGYTF. CDR3 DNA: TGTGCCAGCAGAAGGATTGACTATGGCTACACCTTC.

CDR3 DNA: TGTGCCAGCAGTACCGCCCGGGGGGGCCAGGAGACCCAGTACTTC. This encodes CASSTARGGQETQYF. This chain connects TRBV27 to TRBJ2-5; 8 bases are shared with TRBD2. After removal of 5 bases from V and 5 bases from J, the junction contained 10 bases not matched to a gene. Germline assignment: CDR1 MNHEY and CDR2 SMNVEV (reference sequence). The CDR3 extends over 15 amino acids.

V usage is TRBV2 and J usage is TRBJ2-7, with a weak D call TRBD1 (6 bases). Germline V lookup: CDR1 SNHLY, CDR2 FYNNEI. The ends were cut back, 11 bases at V and 3 bases at J, with 17 bases in the middle. The length of the CDR3 is 13 residues. CDR3 amino acids: CAGHRDRLYEQYF. The CDR3 bases are TGTGCCGGCCATAGAGACAGGCTCTACGAGCAGTACTTC.

Only a few counts were recorded for this clone. This sequence joins TRBV30 and TRBJ2-1, with no clear D. With 4 bases removed from V and 0 bases from J, the gap between germline ends came to 1 base. The V gene's germline CDR1 is GTSNPN and CDR2 SVGIG (reference sequence). The CDR3 runs 11 residues. CDR3 region: CAWTSYNEQFF. In nucleotides, the CDR3 is TGTGCCTGGACCTCCTACAATGAGCAGTTCTTC. Full variable domain (missing parts from reference TRBV30 and TRBJ2-1): SQTIHQWPATLVQPVGSPLSLECTVEGTSNPNLYWYRQAAGRGLQLLFYSVGIGQISSEVPQNLSASRPQDRQFILSSKKLLLSDSGFYLCAWTSYNEQFFGPGTRLTVL.

The chain combines TRBV4-3 with TRBJ1-2; D is perhaps TRBD1 (6 bases). Germline V lookup: CDR1 LGHNA, CDR2 YSLEER. The CDR3 is 17 residues long. Trimming took off 4 bases at V and 4 bases at J, with 22 bases between the two ends. In DNA form, the CDR3 reads TGCGCCAGCAGCCTGAGGGGGAGCAGGGACCTATCCTATGGCTACACCTTC. It yields the protein CASSLRGSRDLSYGYTF.

V usage is TRBV28 and J usage is TRBJ2-7; TRBD1 might be the D (6 bases). This CDR3 comprises 15 residues. The germline V and J ends were trimmed by 5 bases and 1 base, with 15 bases remaining between them. Germline assignment: CDR1 MDHEN and CDR2 SYDVKM. The CDR3 loop reads CASSTPDRLSYEQYF. CDR3 bases: TGTGCCAGCAGTACTCCGGACAGACTTTCCTACGAGCAGTACTTC.

This chain uses TRBV29-1 with TRBJ2-5, with 9 bases that match TRBD1. In germline, CDR1 is SQVTM, CDR2 ANQGSEA. This CDR3 contains 13 residues. The V gene end was trimmed by 6 bases and the J gene end by 3 bases; junction bases not matched to a gene: 5. This chain's CDR3 is CSVGTGRKETQYF. CDR3 nucleotide sequence: TGCAGCGTCGGGACAGGGAGAAAAGAGACCCAGTACTTC.

The rearrangement links TRBV6-5 to TRBJ1-2; D ambiguous. Trimming cost V 0 bases and J 8 bases, with 7 bases left between them. The CDR3 spans 12 residues. The V gene's germline CDR1 is MNHEY and CDR2 SVGAGI. CDR3 DNA: TGTGCCAGCAGTTACTCGGCGGGAGGCTACACCTTC. Protein: CASSYSAGGYTF.

The rearrangement links TRBV4-3 to TRBJ1-2, with a weak D call TRBD1 (5 bases). Per the germline V gene, CDR1 is LGHNA and CDR2 is YSLEER. V dropped 0 bases and J dropped 3 bases, with 14 bases sitting between them. The CDR3 totals 16 residues. The CDR3 spells CASSQDSSGKDYGYTF. CDR3 coding DNA: TGCGCCAGCAGCCAAGATAGTTCAGGGAAGGACTATGGCTACACCTTC.

This clone was detected only a few times. The chain combines TRBV29-1 with TRBJ2-2; 10 positions agree with TRBD2. Germline lookup yields CDR1 SQVTM and CDR2 ANQGSEA. CDR3 length: 14 amino acids. V trimming: 4 bases; J trimming: 4 bases; junction bases outside the gene matches: 3. CDR3 protein: CSVGTSGATGELFF. CDR3 DNA: TGCAGCGTTGGAACTAGCGGGGCCACCGGGGAGCTGTTTTTT.

This sequence joins TRBV10-3 and TRBJ1-5; D is perhaps TRBD1 (5 bases). The CDR3 is 15 residues long. Germline V CDR1 and CDR2: ENHRY, SYGVKD. V lost 4 bases and J lost 1, with 11 bases in between. CDR3 sequence: CAISGARESNQPQHF. DNA of the CDR3: TGTGCCATCAGTGGGGCCAGGGAGAGCAATCAGCCCCAGCATTTT.

This clone occurred a few times. The chain has TRBV19 and TRBJ1-5, with D possibly TRBD1 on 6 matching bases. Germline V gene data show CDR1 as LNHDA and CDR2 as SQIVND (reference sequence). The CDR3 consists of 18 residues. V lost 3 bases, J lost 2 bases, and 20 bases lay in between. The CDR3 loop reads CASSMGASYRDGNQPQHF. For the CDR3, the DNA is TGTGCCAGTAGTATGGGGGCTTCTTATCGAGACGGCAATCAGCCCCAGCATTTT.

This clone showed up just a few times. This chain links TRBV30 with TRBJ1-1, with no clear D. The V gene lost 8 bases and the J gene lost 2 bases, with 12 bases spanning the gap. Looked up from germline, CDR1 is GTSNPN and CDR2 is SVGIG (reference sequence). The CDR3 has 12 amino acids. The CDR3 region is CAREDLNTEAFF. The CDR3 DNA reads TGTGCCCGAGAGGATCTCAACACTGAAGCTTTCTTT.

V usage is TRBV27 and J usage is TRBJ2-7, with a weak D call TRBD2 (5 bases). Trimming left V 1 base short and J 0 bases short, with 10 bases between. This CDR3 spans 15 amino acids. The germline CDR1 and CDR2 sequences are MNHEY and SMNVEV (reference sequence). CDR3 protein: CASSLFGESSYEQYF. As DNA, the CDR3 is TGTGCCAGCAGTTTATTCGGGGAGAGCTCCTACGAGCAGTACTTC.

A few counts support this clone. This chain connects TRBV7-9 to TRBJ1-2, with a possible D match to TRBD1 (5 bases). With 5 bases removed from V and 5 bases from J, the gap between germline ends came to 12 bases. The CDR3 sequence is 13 residues long. Germline CDR1 and CDR2: SEHNR and FQNEAQ (reference sequence). This CDR3 reads CASSPTRVYGYTF. For the CDR3, the DNA is TGTGCCAGCAGCCCAACCAGGGTGTATGGCTACACCTTC.

This chain connects TRBV19 to TRBJ1-5, with TRBD1 as a possible D gene (6 bases). The germline V and J ends were trimmed by 7 bases and 9 bases, with 19 bases remaining between them. Germline assignment: CDR1 LNHDA and CDR2 SQIVND (reference sequence). The length of the CDR3 is 14 residues. The CDR3 is CASTDRSAGGPQHF. DNA of the CDR3: TGTGCCAGTACTGACAGGTCCGCCGGAGGGCCCCAGCATTTT.

V and J are TRBV2 and TRBJ1-1, with D hard to call. The CDR3 is 13 amino acids. Trimming stripped 4 bases from V and 1 base from J, with 7 bases between. CDR1 SNHLY and CDR2 FYNNEI come from the germline V gene. Here the CDR3 DNA reads TGTGCCAGCAGTGTCGCGGGGAACACTGAAGCTTTCTTT. It specifies CASSVAGNTEAFF.

The chain links TRBV4-3 to TRBJ2-7; 12 bases match TRBD2. The CDR3 totals 15 residues. The trim removed 6 bases at V and 3 bases at J, leaving 6 bases unmatched. Germline V gene data show CDR1 as LGHNA and CDR2 as YSLEER. The DNA for the CDR3 is TGCGCCAGCAGTCTTAGACTAGCGGGGGACTACGAGCAGTACTTC. It specifies CASSLRLAGDYEQYF.